Listed below are T cell receptor beta chains from one sample, sequenced in a study of cytomegalovirus exposure and HLA in healthy donors. Profiled with immunoSEQ multiplex PCR; TCRdb holds only in-frame clones, not every one. This sample has roughly 80,000 clones, with about four fifths found just once. Source material: PBMCs. These TCRs come from a man aged 40-50 years in good health and CMV-seronegative. Each CDR3 is given with its conserved first and last residue. A D gene is named only where the DNA matches it firmly. Rows may omit the clone size; those that give it use once, few, many or a size class.

CASSRRQENTEAFF,TGTGCCAGCTCACGCCGGCAGGAGAACACTGAAGCTTTCTTT,TRBV18,-,-,TRBJ1-1
CASRLAGGPDNEQFF,TGTGCCAGCAGGCTAGCGGGGGGGCCTGACAATGAGCAGTTCTTC,TRBV7-2,TRBD2,-,TRBJ2-1
CASSVEGASYEQYF,TGTGCCAGCAGCGTAGAAGGGGCGTCCTACGAGCAGTACTTC,TRBV9,-,-,TRBJ2-7
CASSEAQTVLSPLHF,TGTGCCAGCAGTGAAGCCCAGACAGTCTTGTCACCCCTCCACTTT,TRBV6-1,-,-,TRBJ1-6
CASGLDRVPPSTDTQYF,TGTGCTAGTGGTTTGGACAGGGTTCCCCCTAGCACAGATACGCAGTATTTT,TRBV12-5,-,once,TRBJ2-3
CASSQDKGGPTDTQYF,TGCGCCAGCAGCCAAGATAAAGGGGGCCCCACAGATACGCAGTATTTT,TRBV4-1,TRBD1,-,TRBJ2-3
CASSLIPSQLAGGRGTGELFF,TGTGCCAGCAGCTTAATCCCCTCCCAACTAGCGGGGGGGCGAGGCACCGGGGAGCTGTTTTTT,TRBV7-3,TRBD2,-,TRBJ2-2
CASRGTTGLADYNEQFF,TGTGCCAGCAGGGGAACCACGGGTCTAGCGGATTACAATGAGCAGTTCTTC,TRBV6-7,TRBD2,-,TRBJ2-1
CASSSTGTGDYGYPF,TGTGCCAGCAGTTCGACTGGGACAGGGGACTATGGCTACCCCTTC,TRBV27,TRBD1,-,TRBJ1-2
CASSQPGRGKKPQHF,TGCGCCAGCAGCCAACCGGGACGGGGGAAGAAGCCCCAGCATTTT,TRBV4-1,-,once,TRBJ1-5
CASSRQETYEQYF,TGTGCCAGCAGCCGACAGGAGACCTACGAGCAGTACTTC,TRBV6-1,-,-,TRBJ2-7
CASSSNLGTGLFF,TGTGCCAGTAGCTCCAACCTCGGGACAGGGCTGTTTTTT,TRBV19,TRBD1,-,TRBJ1-4
CASSPRGISYNEQFF,TGTGCCAGCAGCCCCAGGGGGATCTCCTACAATGAGCAGTTCTTC,TRBV14,TRBD1,-,TRBJ2-1
CAALPGQLNTEAFF,TGTGCCGCCCTCCCCGGACAGTTGAACACTGAAGCTTTCTTT,TRBV6-1,-,-,TRBJ1-1
CASSLATGYPYF,TGTGCCAGCAGCTTGGCGACAGGGTACCCGTACTTC,TRBV5-5,TRBD1,-,TRBJ2-4
CASSVETGAGTEAFF,TGCGCCAGCAGCGTGGAAACAGGGGCTGGCACTGAAGCTTTCTTT,TRBV5-1,TRBD1,-,TRBJ1-1
CSSSRSEEQFF,TGTTCCAGCAGCCGTTCGGAGGAGCAGTTCTTC,TRBV7-3,-,-,TRBJ2-1
CASSIGGAGNEQFF,TGTGCCAGTAGCATAGGGGGTGCGGGCAATGAGCAGTTCTTC,TRBV19,-,-,TRBJ2-1
CASSEAGGGHNEQFF,TGCGCCAGCAGTGAGGCGGGGGGAGGCCACAATGAGCAGTTCTTC,TRBV10-1,TRBD2,-,TRBJ2-1
CAWRVVQGTGELFF,TGTGCCTGGAGAGTCGTACAGGGTACCGGGGAGCTGTTTTTT,TRBV30,-,-,TRBJ2-2
CASSLATGNQPQHF,TGTGCCAGCAGCTTGGCCACGGGCAATCAGCCCCAGCATTTT,TRBV5-5,-,-,TRBJ1-5
CASSGDTLNTEAFF,TGTGCCAGCAGCGGGGACACCTTGAACACTGAAGCTTTCTTT,TRBV7-9,-,-,TRBJ1-1
CSSETGSYEQYF,TGTTCCAGTGAAACAGGTTCCTACGAGCAGTACTTC,TRBV7-9,-,-,TRBJ2-7
CSCSQAGSSTEAFF,TGCAGCTGTTCCCAGGCAGGGTCGAGCACTGAAGCTTTCTTT,TRBV29-1,-,-,TRBJ1-1
CASGSLDRVYEQYF,TGTGCTAGTGGTTCCCTGGACAGGGTCTACGAGCAGTACTTC,TRBV12-5,TRBD1,-,TRBJ2-7
CASSSIQGAGEKLFF,TGTGCCAGCAGCTCCATACAGGGGGCGGGTGAAAAACTGTTTTTT,TRBV5-6,TRBD1,few,TRBJ1-4
CASRFQGALQPQHF,TGTGCCAGCAGGTTCCAGGGGGCACTTCAGCCCCAGCATTTT,TRBV28,TRBD1,few,TRBJ1-5
CATSGGTSGSDTQYF,TGTGCCACCAGCGGAGGGACTAGCGGTTCAGATACGCAGTATTTT,TRBV15,TRBD2,-,TRBJ2-3
CASSWGTGERRSQFF,TGCGCCAGCAGCTGGGGGACAGGGGAGCGAAGGTCGCAGTTCTTC,TRBV5-1,TRBD1,-,TRBJ2-1
CASSTEGGIMYEQYF,TGTGCCAGCAGCACCGAGGGGGGGATCATGTACGAGCAGTACTTC,TRBV7-9,-,-,TRBJ2-7
CSSEGGPYEQYF,TGTTCCAGCGAGGGCGGACCCTACGAGCAGTACTTC,TRBV7-9,-,-,TRBJ2-7
CASSLAGLGYQPQHF,TGTGCCAGCAGCCTAGCAGGTTTGGGGTATCAGCCCCAGCATTTT,TRBV27,-,-,TRBJ1-5
CASSSGLAHEQFF,TGTGCCAGCAGCTCGGGTCTGGCCCATGAGCAGTTCTTC,TRBV11-1,-,once,TRBJ2-1
CASSLGADTEAFF,TGTGCCAGCAGTTTGGGGGCTGACACTGAAGCTTTCTTT,TRBV27,-,-,TRBJ1-1
CAWTYSGGAGETQYF,TGTGCCTGGACATACAGCGGGGGGGCCGGCGAGACCCAGTACTTC,TRBV30,TRBD2,-,TRBJ2-5
CASSQDVGGGPSF,TGCGCCAGCAGCCAGGATGTTGGGGGAGGCCCCTCCTTC,TRBV4-3,-,-,TRBJ1-2
CASGYIGPGGNTEAFF,TGTGCTAGTGGCTACATCGGGCCAGGGGGGAACACTGAAGCTTTCTTT,TRBV12-5,TRBD1,-,TRBJ1-1
CASSLVASRHQETQYF,TGTGCCAGCAGCTTAGTCGCGTCTCGTCACCAAGAGACCCAGTACTTC,TRBV7-2,-,once,TRBJ2-5
CASSLVTGNTGELFF,TGTGCCAGCAGCTTAGTGACGGGAAACACCGGGGAGCTGTTTTTT,TRBV7-6,-,-,TRBJ2-2
CASSPRTSGVAGEQFF,TGTGCCAGCAGCCCGCGGACTAGCGGGGTTGCTGGTGAGCAGTTCTTC,TRBV7-2,TRBD2,-,TRBJ2-1
CASSYGPGGSYEQYF,TGTGCCAGCAGTTACGGTCCAGGGGGCTCCTACGAGCAGTACTTC,TRBV6-5,TRBD1,-,TRBJ2-7
CASRSGQGWEKLFF,TGTGCCAGCAGATCGGGACAGGGATGGGAAAAACTGTTTTTT,TRBV28,TRBD1,-,TRBJ1-4
CASSKVGLAGATDTQYF,TGTGCCAGCAGCAAAGTGGGACTAGCGGGCGCCACAGATACGCAGTATTTT,TRBV21-1,-,-,TRBJ2-3
CASSHGQGAGYGYTF,TGCGCCAGCAGCCATGGACAGGGGGCGGGCTATGGCTACACCTTC,TRBV4-1,TRBD1,-,TRBJ1-2
CASSPAQGDNEKLFF,TGTGCCAGCTCACCCGCACAGGGGGACAATGAAAAACTGTTTTTT,TRBV18,TRBD1,-,TRBJ1-4
CASSRSGNTIYF,TGTGCCAGCAGCCGCTCTGGAAACACCATATATTTT,TRBV7-9,-,-,TRBJ1-3
CASSDRPNNSPLHF,TGTGCCAGCAGTGACAGGCCTAATAATTCACCCCTCCACTTT,TRBV25-1,-,-,TRBJ1-6
CASSRQGVTEAFF,TGTGCCAGCAGTCGACAGGGTGTCACGGAAGCTTTCTTT,TRBV7-9,TRBD1,once,TRBJ1-1
CASSEARGNQPQHF,TGTGCCAGCAGTGAAGCCCGGGGGAATCAGCCCCAGCATTTT,TRBV25-1,-,-,TRBJ1-5
CASSLGQGEDQPQHF,TGTGCCAGCAGCTTAGGGCAGGGGGAAGATCAGCCCCAGCATTTT,TRBV11-3,TRBD1,-,TRBJ1-5
CASSLSEGNTIYF,TGTGCCAGCAGCTTATCGGAGGGAAACACCATATATTTT,TRBV7-2,-,-,TRBJ1-3
CASTRPSNEKLFF,TGTGCCAGCACTAGACCTAGTAATGAAAAACTGTTTTTT,TRBV6-6,-,-,TRBJ1-4
CASRSTSGGAYEQFF,TGTGCCAGCAGGTCGACTAGCGGGGGGGCCTATGAGCAGTTCTTC,TRBV7-2,TRBD2,-,TRBJ2-1
CASSIRSPVGYTF,TGTGCCAGTAGTATTCGGAGCCCCGTAGGCTACACCTTC,TRBV19,-,-,TRBJ1-2
CASSTGAEVREQYF,TGTGCCAGCAGTACAGGGGCCGAGGTCCGCGAGCAGTACTTC,TRBV6-1,TRBD1,few,TRBJ2-7